The 27 T cell receptor beta chains given below trace back to one sample, sequenced in a study of T cells in Graves' hyperthyroidism and ophthalmopathy. Regions amplified from RNA transcripts were the TCR beta CDR3 regions. Carried out on the TCR CDR3, a first-round RT-PCR used the HTBI primer set. TCRdb itself ran the multiplex PCR reads through MiXCR, one entry per CDR3 protein. The table has about 250,000 distinct CDR3 sequences, 22% seen once. The sample consisted of blood. The receptors were sampled from a young man with Graves' ophthalmopathy.

This clonotype was seen a handful of times. The CDR3, as DNA: TGTGCCAGCAGCACCAGGACAGGGCTAGGTGGAGTTGATGAGCAGTTCTTC. Its protein product is CASSTRTGLGGVDEQFF. This chain connects TRBV7-9 to TRBJ2-1; 8 bases line up with TRBD1. V lost 5 bases and J lost 8; bases outside the gene matches: 17. The germline V gene has CDR1 SEHNR and CDR2 FQNEAQ (reference sequence). The CDR3 sequence is 17 residues long. Supplemented by reference TRBV7-9 and TRBJ2-1, the full variable domain reads DTGVSQNPRHKITKRGQNVTFRCDPISEHNRLYWYRQTLGQGPEFLTYFQNEAQLEKSRLLSDRFSAERPKGSFSTLEIQRTEQGDSAMYLCASSTRTGLGGVDEQFFGPGTRLTVL.

The genes are TRBV6-2 or TRBV6-3 and TRBJ2-5, with 11 bases aligning to TRBD1. Looked up from germline, CDR1 is MNHEY and CDR2 is SVGEGT. The ends lost 6 bases at V and 5 bases at J; junction bases unmatched: 5. CDR3 length: 14 residues. CDR3: CASRQDRGRETQYF. The CDR3 coding sequence is TGTGCCAGCAGACAGGACAGGGGGCGCGAGACCCAGTACTTC.

J is TRBJ2-2 and V is TRBV5-1, with D unresolved. Trimming stripped 4 bases from V and 7 bases from J, with 14 bases between. Per the germline V gene, CDR1 is SGHRS and CDR2 is YFSETQ. This CDR3 contains 14 residues. The CDR3 DNA reads as TGCGCCAGCAGCCAGGCACTAAACCTCGGGGAGCTGTTTTTT. It encodes CASSQALNLGELFF.

The chain uses TRBV7-9 and TRBJ2-3; 8 bases fit TRBD1. CDR1 is SEHNR, CDR2 FQNEAQ, per germline (reference sequence). CDR3 length equals 16 residues. The trim removed 1 base at V and 5 bases at J, leaving 8 bases unmatched. The CDR3 sequence is CASSLEGRGRIDTQYF. CDR3 nucleotides: TGTGCCAGCAGCTTAGAGGGCAGGGGGCGGATAGATACGCAGTATTTT. Full variable domain (rest looked up from reference TRBV7-9 and TRBJ2-3): DTGVSQNPRHKITKRGQNVTFRCDPISEHNRLYWYRQTLGQGPEFLTYFQNEAQLEKSRLLSDRFSAERPKGSFSTLEIQRTEQGDSAMYLCASSLEGRGRIDTQYFGPGTRLTVL.

The chain combines TRBV27 with TRBJ2-2; D is possibly TRBD2 (6 bases). V lost 11 bases and J lost 7, with 17 bases in between. The CDR3 length is 13 residues. Looked up from germline, CDR1 is MNHEY and CDR2 is SMNVEV (reference sequence). The CDR3 nucleotides are TGTGCCGCCCGGGGACTCAGGGACGGGGAGCTGTTTTTT. This encodes CAARGLRDGELFF.

The chain carries TRBV6-1 and TRBJ2-1; no clear D gene. Trimming pared 11 bases from V and 6 bases from J, leaving 11 bases between. This CDR3 is built from 11 residues. Germline V lookup: CDR1 MNHNS, CDR2 SASEGT. The CDR3 reads CAARIGNEQFF. CDR3 nucleotide sequence: TGTGCCGCAAGGATTGGCAATGAGCAGTTCTTC.

The V call is TRBV28, the J call TRBJ1-1; 9 bases agree with TRBD1. The CDR3 loop spans 15 amino acids. Germline V gene sequence: CDR1 MDHEN, CDR2 SYDVKM. Unmatched junction bases numbered 6, after V lost 4 bases and J lost 3 bases. The CDR3 sequence is CASSSYRGRDTEAFF. DNA of the CDR3: TGTGCCAGCAGTTCCTACAGGGGGCGGGACACTGAAGCTTTCTTT.

This chain connects TRBV7-9 to TRBJ1-3; the D is unclear. The V gene's germline CDR1 is SEHNR and CDR2 FQNEAQ (reference sequence). The CDR3 has 12 amino acids. The ends were cut back, 5 bases at V and 7 bases at J, with 9 bases in the middle. The CDR3 DNA reads as TGTGCCAGCAGCCCGTCCGGGAACACCATATATTTT. Its protein product is CASSPSGNTIYF.

The chain carries TRBV5-4 and TRBJ2-2; D remains ambiguous. Trimming pared 4 bases from V and 2 bases from J, leaving 12 bases between. The CDR3 runs 15 residues. Germline V lookup: CDR1 SGHNT, CDR2 YYREEE (reference sequence). CDR3 DNA: TGTGCCAGCAGCCTACAGAAGCCCAACACCGGGGAGCTGTTTTTT. It encodes CASSLQKPNTGELFF.

The chain employs TRBV11-2 and TRBJ2-1; D unresolved. CDR3 size: 17 residues. The germline gives CDR1 SGHAT, CDR2 FQNNGV. V shed 0 bases and J shed 5 bases, with 17 bases lying between them. The CDR3 reads CASSLEGYSLYNNEQFF. CDR3 DNA: TGTGCCAGCAGCTTAGAGGGGTACTCCTTATATAACAATGAGCAGTTCTTC.

This clonotype was observed a few times. The V and J genes are TRBV7-9 and TRBJ2-3; either TRBD1 or TRBD2 may fit D (5 bases each). The CDR3 consists of 16 residues. Germline CDR1 and CDR2: SEHNR and FQNEAQ (reference sequence). The V and J ends lost 7 bases and 0 bases respectively, with 17 bases between them. The CDR3 DNA is TGTGCCAGCACTTACTCCGGGACGTCTAGCACAGATACGCAGTATTTT. As protein: CASTYSGTSSTDTQYF.

Ten or more counts support this clonotype. J is TRBJ2-7 and V is TRBV28; no clear D gene. CDR3 length: 9 residues. The ends were cut back, 8 bases at V and 8 bases at J, with 7 bases in the middle. Germline CDR1 is MDHEN and CDR2 is SYDVKM. DNA of the CDR3: TGTGCCAGCTCCGGACAGCAGTACTTC. Its translation: CASSGQQYF.

This clonotype occurred many times. The chain has TRBV2 and TRBJ2-1; weak D call: TRBD1 (5 bases). Trimming removed 7 bases from V and 4 bases from J, with 14 bases in between. CDR3 length equals 14 residues. Looked up from germline, CDR1 is SNHLY and CDR2 is FYNNEI. The CDR3 protein is CASTGAVTYNEQFF. CDR3 DNA: TGTGCCAGCACTGGGGCAGTTACTTACAATGAGCAGTTCTTC.

As DNA, the CDR3 is TGTGCCAGTAGCCCCCCAGGGGGCTACAGAACTTTCGAGCAGTACTTC. Translating gives CASSPPGGYRTFEQYF. The rearrangement joins TRBV19 to TRBJ2-7, with TRBD1 matching 8 bases. CDR3 length equals 16 residues. Germline V lookup: CDR1 LNHDA, CDR2 SQIVND (reference sequence). The J segment lost 6 bases and the V segment lost 6 bases, leaving 16 bases of the junction unmatched.

This clonotype came up many times. The rearrangement links TRBV5-6 to TRBJ2-5, with 8 positions matching TRBD1. V was clipped by 6 bases and J by 3 bases; unmatched bases: 4. This CDR3 spans 13 amino acids. Germline V CDR1 and CDR2: SGHDT, YYEEEE. This chain's CDR3 is CASTPGQEETQYF. DNA of the CDR3: TGTGCCAGCACCCCGGGACAGGAAGAGACCCAGTACTTC.

This clonotype was recorded a few times. The chain links TRBV3-1 to TRBJ2-2; the match to TRBD1 covers 9 bases. V shed 5 bases and J 6 bases; nucleotides not matched to a gene: 7. The CDR3 runs to 15 residues. Germline V gene lookup returns CDR1 LGHDT and CDR2 YNNKEL (reference sequence). CDR3: CASSSRTGDSGELFF. As DNA, the CDR3 is TGTGCCAGCAGCTCCCGGACAGGGGACTCCGGGGAGCTGTTTTTT.

In this sample, this clonotype turned up many times. The chain is built from TRBV20-1 and TRBJ2-3; possible D gene TRBD2, 6 bases. This CDR3 is 14 amino acids long. V lost 1 base, J lost 3 bases, and 11 bases lay in between. Germline CDR1 DFQATT, CDR2 SNEGSKA (reference sequence). The CDR3: CSARGRGLTDTQYF. The CDR3, as DNA: TGCAGTGCTAGAGGGCGGGGCCTTACAGATACGCAGTATTTT.

The V and J genes are TRBV2 and TRBJ1-3, with TRBD1 matching over 7 bases. Trimming took 6 bases from V and 0 from J; bases not matched to a gene: 8. The CDR3 runs to 16 residues. Germline CDR1 SNHLY, CDR2 FYNNEI. The CDR3 sequence is CASSSSGQISGNTIYF. CDR3 nucleotide sequence: TGTGCCAGCAGCAGCTCGGGACAGATCTCTGGAAACACCATATATTTT.

This clonotype turned up a few times. A junction end diverges from the germline sequence, so it may reflect a read error. The rearrangement joins TRBV7-7 to TRBJ2-5; D gene ambiguous. The CDR3 length is 12 residues. The germline CDR1 and CDR2 sequences are SSHAT and FNYEAQ (reference sequence). The DNA of the CDR3 is TGTGCTAGCAGCTCCCAAGGGGAGACCCAGTACTTC. As protein: CASSSQGETQYF.

The sample holds many counts of this clonotype. Written as DNA, the CDR3 is TGTGCCAGCAGCCTAACAGGGCCGAATCAGCCCCAGCATTTT. Protein sequence: CASSLTGPNQPQHF. The chain employs TRBV7-9 and TRBJ1-5; maybe TRBD1 (6 bases). The CDR3 covers 14 residues. Trimming stripped 5 bases from V and 4 bases from J, with 12 bases between. The germline V gene has CDR1 SEHNR and CDR2 FQNEAQ (reference sequence).

The chain carries TRBV20-1 and TRBJ2-1, with D unresolved. Germline-derived CDR1 and CDR2 are DFQATT and SNEGSKA (reference sequence). Trimming stripped 3 bases from V and 4 bases from J, with 4 bases between. The CDR3 consists of 11 residues. The CDR3 here is CSASQYNEQFF. The CDR3 DNA follows: TGCAGTGCTAGTCAGTACAATGAGCAGTTCTTC.

This clonotype occurred a few times. The V gene is TRBV6-1, the J gene TRBJ1-1; TRBD1 agrees at 8 bases. Looked up from germline, CDR1 is MNHNS and CDR2 is SASEGT. With 6 bases clipped from V and 1 base from J, the junction kept 4 bases outside the gene matches. The CDR3 has 14 amino acids. DNA for the CDR3: TGTGCCAGCAGCCACGACAGGGGGAACACTGAAGCTTTCTTT. It translates to CASSHDRGNTEAFF.

This chain connects TRBV3-1 to TRBJ2-2; the match to TRBD2 covers 8 bases. CDR3 size: 16 residues. Trimming cost V 0 bases and J 9 bases; bases outside gene matches: 9. Germline V gene lookup returns CDR1 LGHDT and CDR2 YNNKEL (reference sequence). The CDR3 loop is CASSQDSGAGARELFF. The CDR3 nucleotides read TGTGCCAGCAGCCAAGATTCCGGAGCGGGAGCTAGGGAGCTGTTTTTT.

This clonotype has a handful of counts. The chain carries TRBV7-8 and TRBJ2-1; the match to TRBD2 covers 8 bases. Germline CDR1 is SGHVS and CDR2 is FQNEAQ. CDR3 length: 16 amino acids. V was pared by 4 bases and J by 3 bases, with 8 bases of the junction left unmatched. The CDR3, as DNA: TGTGCCAGCAGCTCCCCCGGGGCGGGAGGCTACAATGAGCAGTTCTTC. Translation gives CASSSPGAGGYNEQFF.

The sample holds many counts of this clonotype. This chain joins TRBV28 and TRBJ1-5; D ambiguous. The CDR3 length is 14 residues. The V end was cut by 7 bases, the J end by 1 base, with 11 bases between. The germline gives CDR1 MDHEN, CDR2 SYDVKM. DNA of the CDR3: TGTGCCAGCACCCCAGGTTTGAGCAATCAGCCCCAGCATTTT. This translates into CASTPGLSNQPQHF. Based on the CDR3 plus reference TRBV28 and TRBJ1-5, the full variable domain is DVKVTQSSRYLVKRTGEKVFLECVQDMDHENMFWYRQDPGLGLRLIYFSYDVKMKEKGDIPEGYSVSREKKERFSLILESASTNQTSMYLCASTPGLSNQPQHFGDGTRLSIL.

This clonotype was counted a few times. V and J are TRBV20-1 and TRBJ2-1, with D tentatively TRBD2 (6 bases). Trimming stripped 3 bases from V and 8 bases from J, with 14 bases between. CDR1 DFQATT and CDR2 SNEGSKA come from the germline V gene (reference sequence). The CDR3 is 13 residues long. CDR3 nucleotides: TGCAGTGCTAGCGGGAGACTTGAGTATGAGCAGTTCTTC. Protein: CSASGRLEYEQFF.

This clonotype was seen ten or more times. The CDR3 nucleotides read TGTGCCTACCGGGTCTTTAGGACCGGGGAGCTGTTTTTT. Protein product: CAYRVFRTGELFF. This sequence joins TRBV12-3 or TRBV12-4 and TRBJ2-2; D gene ambiguous. Trimming removed 11 bases at V and 5 bases at J, with 15 bases between. The CDR3 runs to 13 residues.